A single TCR beta chain is shown here with its context. Profiling that covered TCR beta VDJ and CDR3 relied on genomic DNA as its template. Via MiXCR, TCRdb re-called the reads, giving one row per CDR3 protein. The sample comprises about 98,000 distinct CDR3 sequences, roughly 70% of which are singletons, and over 55% rests with the top ten. It was patients with CD8+CD57+ cell expansion by flow cytometry who were chosen for sequencing. Germline CDR1 reads ENHRY; CDR2 reads SYGVKD. Trimming took 3 bases from V and 6 from J, leaving 14 bases between them. This CDR3 comprises 14 residues. This record comes from a study of CD8+CD57+ T cells in acquired aplastic anemia.

Sequencing input: sorted CD4+, CD8+, or CD8+CD57+ T cells (not recorded which) from PBMCs. The source of this sequence is a human donor with aplastic anemia. The V and J genes are TRBV10-3 and TRBJ1-1; D is uncertain. For the CDR3, the DNA is TGTGCCATCAGTGACCACCGACACGCTGCTGAAGCTTTCTTT. Its protein product is CAISDHRHAAEAFF.